The TCR beta chain described here comes from a study of blood T cell repertoires in COVID-19. TCRdb keeps only in-frame clones here, not all; method: immunoSEQ multiplex PCR. The sample holds over 90,000 clones, 87% seen once. CDR3 length: 17 amino acids. Germline V gives CDR1 KGHSH, CDR2 LQKENI. The ends were cut back, 4 bases at V and 0 bases at J, with 13 bases in the middle. The chain links TRBV18 to TRBJ1-6, with a weak D call TRBD1 (6 bases). The sequence derives from a human donor in a cohort sampled during active COVID-19. The sample was peripheral blood. The CDR3 DNA reads as TGTGCCAGCTCACTACAGGGTGGGAGCTCCTATAATTCACCCCTCCACTTT. The encoded protein is CASSLQGGSSYNSPLHF. The complete variable domain, with remaining parts taken from reference TRBV18 and TRBJ1-6, reads NAGVMQNPRHLVRRRGQEARLRCSPMKGHSHVYWYRQLPEEGLKFMVYLQKENIIDESGMPKERFSAEFPKEGPSILRIQQVVRGDSAAYFCASSLQGGSSYNSPLHFGNGTRLTVT.